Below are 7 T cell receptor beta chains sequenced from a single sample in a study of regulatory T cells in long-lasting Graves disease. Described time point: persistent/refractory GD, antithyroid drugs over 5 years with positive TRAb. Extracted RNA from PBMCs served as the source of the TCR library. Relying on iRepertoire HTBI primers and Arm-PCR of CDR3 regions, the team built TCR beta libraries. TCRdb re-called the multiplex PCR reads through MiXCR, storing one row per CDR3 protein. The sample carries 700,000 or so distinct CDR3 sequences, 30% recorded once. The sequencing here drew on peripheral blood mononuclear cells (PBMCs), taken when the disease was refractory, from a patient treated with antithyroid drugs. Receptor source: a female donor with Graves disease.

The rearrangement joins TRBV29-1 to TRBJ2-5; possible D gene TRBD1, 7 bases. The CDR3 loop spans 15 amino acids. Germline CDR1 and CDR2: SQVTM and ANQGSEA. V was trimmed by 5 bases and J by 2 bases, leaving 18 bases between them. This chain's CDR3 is CSVLRAGGLQETQYF. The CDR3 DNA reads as TGCAGCGTTCTCAGGGCAGGGGGGTTACAAGAGACCCAGTACTTC.

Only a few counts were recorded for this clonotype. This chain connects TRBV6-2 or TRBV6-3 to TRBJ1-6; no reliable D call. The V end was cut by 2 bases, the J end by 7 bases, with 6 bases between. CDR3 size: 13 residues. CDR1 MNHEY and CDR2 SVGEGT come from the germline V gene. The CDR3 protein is CASSYELNSPLHF. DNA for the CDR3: TGTGCCAGCAGTTACGAGCTGAATTCACCCCTCCACTTT.

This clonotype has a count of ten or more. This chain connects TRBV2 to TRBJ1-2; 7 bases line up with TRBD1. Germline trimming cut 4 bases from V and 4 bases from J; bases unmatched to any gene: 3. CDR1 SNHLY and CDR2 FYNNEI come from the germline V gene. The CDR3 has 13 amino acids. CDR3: CASSGDRAYGYTF. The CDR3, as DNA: TGTGCCAGCAGTGGTGACAGGGCCTATGGCTACACCTTC.

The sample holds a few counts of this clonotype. The DNA of the CDR3 is TGTGCCAGCAGCTTTACAGGGAAAGATCAGCCCCAGCATTTT. It specifies CASSFTGKDQPQHF. The chain combines TRBV5-6 with TRBJ1-5; TRBD1 is a possible D gene (6 bases). Germline V gives CDR1 SGHDT, CDR2 YYEEEE. Trimming took 2 bases from V and 5 from J, leaving 11 bases between them. The CDR3 is 14 residues long.

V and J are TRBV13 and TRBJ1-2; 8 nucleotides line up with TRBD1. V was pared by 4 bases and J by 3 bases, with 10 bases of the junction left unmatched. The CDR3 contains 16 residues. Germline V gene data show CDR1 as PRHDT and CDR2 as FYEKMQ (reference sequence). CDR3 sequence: CASSSQDRALYYGYTF. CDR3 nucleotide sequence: TGTGCCAGCAGCTCCCAGGACAGGGCCTTGTACTATGGCTACACCTTC.

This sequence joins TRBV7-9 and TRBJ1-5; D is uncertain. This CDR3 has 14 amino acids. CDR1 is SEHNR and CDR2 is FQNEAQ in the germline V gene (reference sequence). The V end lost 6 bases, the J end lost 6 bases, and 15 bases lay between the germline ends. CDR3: CASSPLGIGQPQHF. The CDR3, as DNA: TGTGCCAGCAGTCCGCTAGGAATCGGTCAGCCCCAGCATTTT.

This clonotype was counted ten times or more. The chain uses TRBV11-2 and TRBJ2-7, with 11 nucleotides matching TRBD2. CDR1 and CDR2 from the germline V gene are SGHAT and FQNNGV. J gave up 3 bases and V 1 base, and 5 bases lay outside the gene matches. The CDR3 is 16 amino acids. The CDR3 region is CASSLVASGRHYEQYF. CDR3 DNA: TGTGCCAGCAGCTTAGTTGCTAGCGGGAGGCACTACGAGCAGTACTTC. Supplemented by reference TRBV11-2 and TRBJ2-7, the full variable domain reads EAGVAQSPRYKIIEKRQSVAFWCNPISGHATLYWYQQILGQGPKLLIQFQNNGVVDDSQLPKDRFSAERLKGVDSTLKIQPAKLEDSAVYLCASSLVASGRHYEQYFGPGTRLTVT.